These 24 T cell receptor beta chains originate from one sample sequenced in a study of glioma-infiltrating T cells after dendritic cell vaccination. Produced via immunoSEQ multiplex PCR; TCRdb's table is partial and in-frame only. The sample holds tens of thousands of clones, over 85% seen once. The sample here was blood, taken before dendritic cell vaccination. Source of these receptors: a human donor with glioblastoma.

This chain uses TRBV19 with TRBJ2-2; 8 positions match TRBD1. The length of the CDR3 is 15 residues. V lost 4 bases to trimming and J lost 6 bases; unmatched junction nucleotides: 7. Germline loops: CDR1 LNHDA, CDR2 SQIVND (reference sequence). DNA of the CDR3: TGTGCCAGTAGTAGGGGCCAGGGGGCTTCCGGGGAGCTGTTTTTT. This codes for CASSRGQGASGELFF.

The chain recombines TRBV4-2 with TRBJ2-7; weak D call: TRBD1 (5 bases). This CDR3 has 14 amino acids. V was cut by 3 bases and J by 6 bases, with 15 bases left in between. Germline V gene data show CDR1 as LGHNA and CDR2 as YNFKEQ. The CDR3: CASSQDGQTREQYF. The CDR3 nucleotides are TGTGCCAGCAGCCAGGATGGACAAACGCGCGAGCAGTACTTC.

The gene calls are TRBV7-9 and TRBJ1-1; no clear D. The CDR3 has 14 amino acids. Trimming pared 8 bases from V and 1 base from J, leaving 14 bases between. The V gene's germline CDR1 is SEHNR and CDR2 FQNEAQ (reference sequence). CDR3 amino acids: CASGSGGGNTEAFF. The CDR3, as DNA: TGTGCCAGCGGATCGGGAGGAGGGAACACTGAAGCTTTCTTT.

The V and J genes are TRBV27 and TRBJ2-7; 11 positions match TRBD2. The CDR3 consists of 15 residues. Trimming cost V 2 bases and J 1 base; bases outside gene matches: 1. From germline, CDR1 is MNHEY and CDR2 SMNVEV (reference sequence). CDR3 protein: CASSLRLAGSYEQYF. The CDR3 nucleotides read TGTGCCAGCAGTTTAAGACTAGCGGGGTCCTACGAGCAGTACTTC.

In DNA form, the CDR3 reads TGTGCCAGCAGCCCTCTGGGGGGAGGGGGTCGGGCTGAAGCTTTCTTT. It translates to CASSPLGGGGRAEAFF. This sequence joins TRBV28 and TRBJ1-1, with D possibly TRBD1 on 6 matching bases. Trimming cost V 6 bases and J 6 bases, with 23 bases left between them. This CDR3 is built from 16 residues. Germline CDR1 reads MDHEN; CDR2 reads SYDVKM.

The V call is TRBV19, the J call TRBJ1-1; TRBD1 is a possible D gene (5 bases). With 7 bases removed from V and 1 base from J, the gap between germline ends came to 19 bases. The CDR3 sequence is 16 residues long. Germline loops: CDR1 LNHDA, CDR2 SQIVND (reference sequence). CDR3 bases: TGTGCCAGTAATACAAGGCGGGGGGACCAGAACACTGAAGCTTTCTTT. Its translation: CASNTRRGDQNTEAFF.

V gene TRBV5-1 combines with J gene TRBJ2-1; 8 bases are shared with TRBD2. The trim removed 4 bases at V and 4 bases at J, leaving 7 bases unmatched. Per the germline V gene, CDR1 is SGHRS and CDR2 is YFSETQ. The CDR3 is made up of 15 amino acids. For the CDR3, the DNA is TGCGCCAGCAGCCCGGGCCCGGGGGGGTACAATGAGCAGTTCTTC. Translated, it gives CASSPGPGGYNEQFF.

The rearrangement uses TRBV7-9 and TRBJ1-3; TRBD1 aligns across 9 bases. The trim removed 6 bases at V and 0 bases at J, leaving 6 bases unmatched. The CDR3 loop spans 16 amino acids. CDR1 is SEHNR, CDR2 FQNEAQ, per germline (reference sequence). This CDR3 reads CASSPPGQGSGNTIYF. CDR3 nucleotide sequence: TGTGCCAGCAGTCCCCCGGGACAGGGCTCTGGAAACACCATATATTTT.

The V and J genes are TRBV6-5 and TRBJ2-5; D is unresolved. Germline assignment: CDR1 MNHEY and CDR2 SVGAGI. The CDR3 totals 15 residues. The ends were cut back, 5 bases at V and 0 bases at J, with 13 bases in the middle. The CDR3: CASSPQRSYQETQYF. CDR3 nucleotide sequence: TGTGCCAGCAGTCCCCAAAGGAGTTACCAAGAGACCCAGTACTTC.

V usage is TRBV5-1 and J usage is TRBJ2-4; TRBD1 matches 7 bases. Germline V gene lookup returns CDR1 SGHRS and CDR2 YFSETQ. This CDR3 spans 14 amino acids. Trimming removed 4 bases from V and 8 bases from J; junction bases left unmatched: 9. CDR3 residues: CASSRTGPLDIQYF. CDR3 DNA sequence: TGCGCCAGCAGCCGGACAGGCCCCCTCGACATTCAGTACTTC.

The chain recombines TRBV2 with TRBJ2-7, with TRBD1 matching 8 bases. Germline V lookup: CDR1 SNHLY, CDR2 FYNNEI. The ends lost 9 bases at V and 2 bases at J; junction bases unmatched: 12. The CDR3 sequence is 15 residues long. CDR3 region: CARSPDRVGPYEQYF. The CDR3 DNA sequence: TGTGCCAGATCCCCGGACAGGGTAGGGCCCTACGAGCAGTACTTC.

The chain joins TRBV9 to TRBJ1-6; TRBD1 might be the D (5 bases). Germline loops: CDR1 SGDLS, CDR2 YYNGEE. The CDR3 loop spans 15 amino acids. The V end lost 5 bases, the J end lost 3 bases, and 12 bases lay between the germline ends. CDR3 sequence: CASSATGDYNSPLHF. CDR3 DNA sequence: TGTGCCAGCAGTGCTACAGGCGACTATAATTCACCCCTCCACTTT.

The CDR3 protein is CASSPPVTSGGGWGGELFF. CDR3 DNA sequence: TGTGCCAGCTCACCACCGGTCACTAGCGGGGGAGGGTGGGGCGGGGAGCTGTTTTTT. The chain links TRBV18 to TRBJ2-2; 11 bases line up with TRBD2. Germline-derived CDR1 and CDR2 are KGHSH and LQKENI. CDR3 length equals 19 residues. V lost 0 bases, J lost 7 bases, and 13 bases stayed unmatched.

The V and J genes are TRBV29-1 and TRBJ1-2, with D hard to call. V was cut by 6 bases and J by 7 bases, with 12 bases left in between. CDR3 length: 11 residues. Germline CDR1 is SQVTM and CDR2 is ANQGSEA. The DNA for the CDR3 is TGCAGCGTCCCCGGTCAGGCTGGCTACACCTTC. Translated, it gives CSVPGQAGYTF.

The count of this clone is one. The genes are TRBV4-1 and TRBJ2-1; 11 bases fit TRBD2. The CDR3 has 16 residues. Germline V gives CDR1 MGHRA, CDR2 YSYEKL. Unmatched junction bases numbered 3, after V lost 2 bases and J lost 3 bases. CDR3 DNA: TGCGCCAGCAGCCAATTAGCGGGAGGGTTCTACAATGAGCAGTTCTTC. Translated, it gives CASSQLAGGFYNEQFF.

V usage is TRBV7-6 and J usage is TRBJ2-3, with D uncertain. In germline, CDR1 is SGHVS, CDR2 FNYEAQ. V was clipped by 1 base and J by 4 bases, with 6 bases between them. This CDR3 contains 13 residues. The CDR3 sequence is CASSLGSSDTQYF. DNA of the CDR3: TGTGCCAGCAGCTTAGGGAGTTCAGATACGCAGTATTTT.

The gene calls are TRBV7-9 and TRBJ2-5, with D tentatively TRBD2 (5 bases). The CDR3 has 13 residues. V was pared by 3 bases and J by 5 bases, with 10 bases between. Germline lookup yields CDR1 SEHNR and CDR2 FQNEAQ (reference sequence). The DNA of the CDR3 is TGTGCCAGCAGCTTGGACTCCAGGGAGACCCAGTACTTC. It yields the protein CASSLDSRETQYF.

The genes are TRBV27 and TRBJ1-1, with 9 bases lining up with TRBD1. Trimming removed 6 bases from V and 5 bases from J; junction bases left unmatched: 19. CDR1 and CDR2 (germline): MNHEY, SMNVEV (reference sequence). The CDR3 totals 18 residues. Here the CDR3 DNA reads TGTGCCAGCAGCCTTACTCCACAGGGGGCGCTTGGGGTGACTGAAGCTTTCTTT. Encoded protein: CASSLTPQGALGVTEAFF.

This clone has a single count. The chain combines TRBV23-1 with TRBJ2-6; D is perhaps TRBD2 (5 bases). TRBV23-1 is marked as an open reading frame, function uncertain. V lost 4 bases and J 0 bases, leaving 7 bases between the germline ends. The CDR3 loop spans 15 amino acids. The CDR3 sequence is CASSPRGSGANVLTF. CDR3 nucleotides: TGCGCCAGCAGTCCCCGGGGCTCTGGGGCCAACGTCCTGACTTTC.

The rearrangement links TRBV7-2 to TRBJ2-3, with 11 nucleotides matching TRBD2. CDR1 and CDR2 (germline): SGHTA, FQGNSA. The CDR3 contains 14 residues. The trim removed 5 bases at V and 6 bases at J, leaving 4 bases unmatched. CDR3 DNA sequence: TGTGCCAGCAGCACAACTAGCGGGAGTGATACGCAGTATTTT. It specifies CASSTTSGSDTQYF.

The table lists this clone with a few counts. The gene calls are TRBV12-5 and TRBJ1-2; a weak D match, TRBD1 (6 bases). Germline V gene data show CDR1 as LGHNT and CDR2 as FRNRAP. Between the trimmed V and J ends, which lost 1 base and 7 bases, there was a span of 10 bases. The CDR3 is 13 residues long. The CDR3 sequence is CASGLDIQGGYTF. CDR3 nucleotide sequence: TGTGCTAGTGGTTTGGATATACAGGGTGGCTACACCTTC.

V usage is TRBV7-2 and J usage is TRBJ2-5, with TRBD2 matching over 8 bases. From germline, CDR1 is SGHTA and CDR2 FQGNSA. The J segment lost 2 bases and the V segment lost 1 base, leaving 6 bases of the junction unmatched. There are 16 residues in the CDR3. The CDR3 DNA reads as TGTGCCAGCAGCTTAGACGGCGGGGGGTTACAAGAGACCCAGTACTTC. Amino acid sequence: CASSLDGGGLQETQYF.

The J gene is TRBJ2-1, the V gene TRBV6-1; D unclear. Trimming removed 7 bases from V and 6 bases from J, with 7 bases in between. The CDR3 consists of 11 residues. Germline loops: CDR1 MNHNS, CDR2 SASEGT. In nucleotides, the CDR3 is TGTGCCAGCACCCTACTCAATGAGCAGTTCTTC. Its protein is CASTLLNEQFF.

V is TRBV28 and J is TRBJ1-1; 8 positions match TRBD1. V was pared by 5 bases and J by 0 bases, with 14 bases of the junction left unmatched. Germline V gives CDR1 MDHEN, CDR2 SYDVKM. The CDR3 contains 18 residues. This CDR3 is CASSPYGVRGQLNTEAFF. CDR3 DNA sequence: TGTGCCAGCAGTCCCTATGGGGTCAGGGGGCAATTGAACACTGAAGCTTTCTTT.